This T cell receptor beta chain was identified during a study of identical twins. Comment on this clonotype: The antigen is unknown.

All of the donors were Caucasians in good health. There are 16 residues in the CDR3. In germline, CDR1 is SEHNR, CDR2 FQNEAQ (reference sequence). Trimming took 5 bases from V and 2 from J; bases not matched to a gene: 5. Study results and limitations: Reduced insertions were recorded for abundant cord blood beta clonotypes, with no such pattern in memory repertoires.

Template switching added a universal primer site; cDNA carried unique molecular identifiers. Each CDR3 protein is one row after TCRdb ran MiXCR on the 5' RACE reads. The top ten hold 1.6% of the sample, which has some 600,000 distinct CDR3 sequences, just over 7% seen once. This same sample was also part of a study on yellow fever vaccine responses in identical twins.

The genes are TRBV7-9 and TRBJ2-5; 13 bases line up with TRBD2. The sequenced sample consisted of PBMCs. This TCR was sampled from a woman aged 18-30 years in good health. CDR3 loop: CASSITSGRDQETQYF. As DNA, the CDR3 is TGTGCCAGCAGCATAACTAGCGGGAGGGATCAAGAGACCCAGTACTTC.